The 2 T cell receptor beta chains presented below share a single source sample, sequenced in a study of cytotoxic CD8 clonotypes in ibrutinib-treated CLL (dated by TCRdb to the early 2020s). What this sample's time point label stands for: less than 30 months on ibrutinib. The library was made by the immunoSEQ multiplex PCR assay. In its TCRdb copy, this immuneACCESS table keeps in-frame sequences only and misses some clones. Where compared with another copy, unresolved V genes explain less than half of these, and the others have no known cause. The sample table lists approximately 100,000 clones, about 58% of them with a count of one. The top ten clones comprise 30% to 45% of the sample. Sequenced material: PBMCs, taken after 24 months of ibrutinib treatment. These receptors all stem from a human donor with chronic lymphocytic leukemia.

This clone showed up just a few times. J is TRBJ2-3 and V is TRBV11-1; 9 bases map to TRBD2. The CDR3 has 16 residues. V shed 0 bases, J shed 2 bases, and the junction held 3 bases outside the gene matches. Germline V gene sequence: CDR1 SGHAT, CDR2 FQDESV (reference sequence). CDR3 residues: CASSLALAGITDTQYF. CDR3 sequence (DNA): TGTGCCAGCAGCTTAGCGCTAGCGGGAATCACAGATACGCAGTATTTT.

CDR3 sequence (DNA): TGCGCCAGCAGGTTCCCCGACAGCGGATACGAGCAGTACTTC. Its protein is CASRFPDSGYEQYF. This chain uses TRBV5-1 with TRBJ2-7; D is possibly TRBD1 or TRBD2 (5 bases each). Per germline, CDR1 SGHRS and CDR2 YFSETQ. The CDR3 is 14 amino acids. V was shortened by 5 bases and J by 4 bases, with 16 bases between the two germline ends.